A single sample is the source of the 21 T cell receptor beta chains below, sequenced in a study of memory CD4+ T cells and cytomegalovirus serostatus. The protocol was immunoSEQ multiplex PCR, while the TCRdb copy is restricted to in-frame clones and leaves out a portion. Among around 88,000 clones, over 70% were seen once, and the ten largest hold less than 4.5%. The sort gate was single viable CD3+CD4+CD8-CD45RO+ cells for memory CD4+ T cells. The specimen was memory CD4+ T cells from blood. Source of these receptors: an adult in good health and CMV-seropositive.

CDR3 region: CASSPQGVGTNEKLFF. CDR3 nucleotide sequence: TGCGCCAGCAGCCCACAGGGAGTCGGTACTAATGAAAAACTGTTTTTT. The chain recombines TRBV5-1 with TRBJ1-4, with TRBD1 as a possible D gene (6 bases). V was trimmed by 4 bases and J by 2 bases, leaving 15 bases between them. The CDR3 loop spans 16 amino acids. The V gene's germline CDR1 is SGHRS and CDR2 YFSETQ. Together with reference TRBV5-1 and TRBJ1-4, the CDR3 gives the full variable domain: KAGVTQTPRYLIKTRGQQVTLSCSPISGHRSVSWYQQTPGQGLQFLFEYFSETQRNKGNFPGRFSGRQFSNSRSEMNVSTLELGDSALYLCASSPQGVGTNEKLFFGSGTQLSVL.

This clone was seen a handful of times. The chain has TRBV2 and TRBJ1-2, with D tentatively TRBD1 (5 bases). The CDR3 spans 14 residues. Trimming removed 7 bases at V and 8 bases at J, with 20 bases between. Germline CDR1 SNHLY, CDR2 FYNNEI. This CDR3 reads CASTSRAGHGGYTF. Here the CDR3 DNA reads TGTGCCAGCACCTCCCGGGCAGGGCATGGGGGCTACACCTTC.

This clone showed up just a few times. This sequence joins TRBV7-8 and TRBJ2-7; the match to TRBD1 covers 7 bases. The CDR3 has 17 residues. Germline CDR1 SGHVS, CDR2 FQNEAQ. V dropped 2 bases and J dropped 0; count of bases not matched to a gene: 10. Here the CDR3 reads CASSLRVGDRPSYEQYF. The DNA for the CDR3 is TGTGCCAGCAGCTTAAGGGTAGGGGACAGACCCTCCTACGAGCAGTACTTC.

CDR3 sequence reads: CSSGQGTHNEQFF. CDR3 bases: TGCAGCTCCGGACAGGGGACACACAATGAGCAGTTCTTC. The chain employs TRBV29-1 and TRBJ2-1; 9 bases are shared with TRBD1. CDR3 length: 13 amino acids. The germline V gene encodes CDR1 SQVTM and CDR2 ANQGSEA. V shed 8 bases and J 5 bases; nucleotides not matched to a gene: 7.

The genes are TRBV10-3 and TRBJ1-1; unclear D gene. Germline CDR1 is ENHRY and CDR2 is SYGVKD. This CDR3 contains 13 residues. V was pared by 7 bases and J by 6 bases, with 15 bases between. CDR3 residues: CAINDPKGAEAFF. The CDR3 bases are TGTGCCATCAACGATCCAAAGGGCGCTGAAGCTTTCTTT.

The chain's CDR3 is CASSLKSGAITDTQYF. As DNA, the CDR3 is TGTGCCAGCAGTTTAAAAAGCGGAGCCATCACAGATACGCAGTATTTT. V is TRBV27 and J is TRBJ2-3, with TRBD2 as a possible D gene (5 bases). The length of the CDR3 is 16 residues. From germline, CDR1 is MNHEY and CDR2 SMNVEV (reference sequence). V was cut by 2 bases and J by 2 bases, with 14 bases left in between.

This clone was seen a handful of times. The rearrangement uses TRBV28 and TRBJ2-3; TRBD2 matches at 9 bases. Germline loops: CDR1 MDHEN, CDR2 SYDVKM. With 2 bases clipped from V and 0 bases from J, the junction kept 15 bases outside the gene matches. This CDR3 comprises 20 residues. CDR3 protein: CASSLIPSPGLAKSTDTQYF. CDR3 in DNA: TGTGCCAGCAGTTTAATCCCTTCGCCCGGACTAGCGAAGAGCACAGATACGCAGTATTTT.

J is TRBJ1-1 and V is TRBV5-1; perhaps TRBD1 as D (6 bases). V dropped 1 base and J dropped 5 bases, with 15 bases sitting between them. CDR3 size: 15 residues. Looked up from germline, CDR1 is SGHRS and CDR2 is YFSETQ. The CDR3 DNA is TGCGCCAGCAGCTTGACAGGGACTAGGGGGACTGAAGCTTTCTTT. Residues: CASSLTGTRGTEAFF. The full variable domain, rest sourced from reference TRBV5-1 and TRBJ1-1, is KAGVTQTPRYLIKTRGQQVTLSCSPISGHRSVSWYQQTPGQGLQFLFEYFSETQRNKGNFPGRFSGRQFSNSRSEMNVSTLELGDSALYLCASSLTGTRGTEAFFGQGTRLTVV.

The chain joins TRBV28 to TRBJ2-7; tentatively, D is TRBD2 (5 bases). The CDR3 sequence is 11 residues long. Germline CDR1 and CDR2: MDHEN and SYDVKM. V dropped 6 bases and J dropped 5 bases, with 8 bases sitting between them. CDR3 sequence reads: CASRAGNEQYF. Written as DNA, the CDR3 is TGTGCCAGCAGGGCCGGGAACGAGCAGTACTTC.

The gene calls are TRBV2 and TRBJ2-3; TRBD1 is a possible D gene (7 bases). The germline gives CDR1 SNHLY, CDR2 FYNNEI. The CDR3 sequence is 16 residues long. Trimming shortened V by 8 bases and J by 2 bases, and 20 bases separated the two germline ends. CDR3 in DNA: TGTGCCAGCTCTATACAGGGGACGGGAGTCACAGATACGCAGTATTTT. Protein product: CASSIQGTGVTDTQYF.

The J gene is TRBJ1-4, the V gene TRBV9; D might be TRBD1 (5 bases). The CDR3 runs 13 residues. From germline, CDR1 is SGDLS and CDR2 YYNGEE. Trimming shortened V by 0 bases and J by 8 bases, and 8 bases separated the two germline ends. The CDR3: CASSVGREEKLFF. In DNA, the CDR3 is TGTGCCAGCAGCGTAGGCAGGGAAGAAAAACTGTTTTTT.

The chain is built from TRBV6-5 and TRBJ2-7; D call uncertain. The germline V gene encodes CDR1 MNHEY and CDR2 SVGAGI. The CDR3 totals 13 residues. Trimming left V 6 bases short and J 4 bases short, with 13 bases between. CDR3 sequence reads: CASRAGPSYEQYF. The CDR3 nucleotides read TGTGCCAGCAGGGCCGGGCCGAGTTACGAGCAGTACTTC.

V usage is TRBV7-8 and J usage is TRBJ2-5; TRBD2 might be the D (5 bases). Trimming removed 5 bases at V and 5 bases at J, with 18 bases between. From germline, CDR1 is SGHVS and CDR2 FQNEAQ. The CDR3 is 15 residues long. This chain's CDR3 is CASSPAGLGRETQYF. The DNA of the CDR3 is TGTGCCAGCAGCCCCGCGGGCCTAGGGCGGGAGACCCAGTACTTC.

This chain links TRBV7-3 with TRBJ2-5; 11 bases match TRBD2. Germline V gives CDR1 SGHTA, CDR2 FQGTGA. The J segment lost 7 bases and the V segment lost 5 bases, leaving 3 bases of the junction unmatched. The CDR3 sequence is 13 residues long. The CDR3 DNA reads TGTGCCAGCAGCGATAGCGGGAGGGGGACCCAGTACTTC. As protein: CASSDSGRGTQYF.

The chain has TRBV6-1 and TRBJ2-7; 8 nucleotides match TRBD2. The CDR3 consists of 13 residues. Trimming at V came to 8 bases and at J to 2 bases, leaving 5 bases not matched to a gene. The V gene's germline CDR1 is MNHNS and CDR2 SASEGT. CDR3 DNA: TGTGCCAGCGCACTAGCGGATGCCTACGAGCAGTACTTC. As protein: CASALADAYEQYF.

The chain couples TRBV5-1 to TRBJ2-7, with 10 bases lining up with TRBD1. The CDR3 sequence is 15 residues long. V lost 4 bases and J lost 4; bases outside the gene matches: 8. Looked up from germline, CDR1 is SGHRS and CDR2 is YFSETQ. The CDR3 DNA is TGCGCCAGCAGCCCGGGGGGGACAGGGGTGTACGAGCAGTACTTC. As protein: CASSPGGTGVYEQYF.

The chain joins TRBV27 to TRBJ1-5; D remains ambiguous. Looked up from germline, CDR1 is MNHEY and CDR2 is SMNVEV (reference sequence). The CDR3 covers 15 residues. With 2 bases removed from V and 1 base from J, the gap between germline ends came to 9 bases. CDR3 coding DNA: TGTGCCAGCAGTTTAGGTATCCAGAGCAATCAGCCCCAGCATTTT. Translated, it gives CASSLGIQSNQPQHF.

The V gene is TRBV5-6, the J gene TRBJ2-1; maybe TRBD1 (6 bases). V lost 4 bases and J 0 bases, leaving 11 bases between the germline ends. The germline CDR1 and CDR2 sequences are SGHDT and YYEEEE. The CDR3 length is 15 residues. The CDR3 DNA reads as TGTGCCAGCAGCCGGGACATTCGCTCCTACAATGAGCAGTTCTTC. Its translation: CASSRDIRSYNEQFF.

The chain employs TRBV27 and TRBJ2-2; D gene ambiguous. V was shortened by 1 base and J by 5 bases, with 11 bases between the two germline ends. Per the germline V gene, CDR1 is MNHEY and CDR2 is SMNVEV (reference sequence). This CDR3 comprises 15 residues. As DNA, the CDR3 is TGTGCCAGCAGTTTATATGTACAGACTACCGGGGAGCTGTTTTTT. The encoded protein is CASSLYVQTTGELFF.

This chain connects TRBV9 to TRBJ1-2; D is uncertain. In germline, CDR1 is SGDLS, CDR2 YYNGEE. This CDR3 region has 12 residues. With 0 bases removed from V and 8 bases from J, the gap between germline ends came to 8 bases. The CDR3 DNA follows: TGTGCCAGCAGCGTAGGCGAGGGCGGCTACACCTTC. This translates into CASSVGEGGYTF.

This rearrangement joins TRBV10-2 to TRBJ1-5; TRBD1 matches 7 bases. Per the germline V gene, CDR1 is WSHSY and CDR2 is SAAADI. J gave up 5 bases and V 6 bases, and 4 bases lay outside the gene matches. This CDR3 spans 13 amino acids. The CDR3 sequence is CASRSQGDQPQHF. Written as DNA, the CDR3 is TGCGCCAGCAGGTCGCAGGGGGATCAGCCCCAGCATTTT.